What follows are 14 T cell receptor beta chains derived from one specimen sequenced in a study of T-cell memory formation after mild COVID-19. TCRdb re-called the 5' RACE reads with MiXCR, one entry per CDR3 protein. The sample contains roughly 160,000 distinct CDR3 sequences, 10% to 15% of which appear only once. Sequences were obtained from PBMCs or a T cell subset sorted from them (not recorded which). The origin of the receptors is a man between 18 and 29 years old who had mild COVID-19 (a few samples of this study predate the infection). Cell type and time point are not known.

DNA for the CDR3: TGTGCCAGCAGTTCCTACGGACCTTACGGGGAGCAGTACGTC. Translating it yields CASSSYGPYGEQYV. The chain employs TRBV6-5 and TRBJ2-7; no clear D gene. The germline V gene has CDR1 MNHEY and CDR2 SVGAGI. This CDR3 comprises 14 residues. Trimming took off 4 bases at V and 7 bases at J, with 17 bases between the two ends.

The chain links TRBV7-2 to TRBJ2-3, with 7 bases fitting TRBD1. J gave up 4 bases and V 5 bases, and 6 bases lay outside the gene matches. Germline V gene lookup returns CDR1 SGHTA and CDR2 FQGNSA. There are 14 residues in the CDR3. As DNA, the CDR3 is TGTGCCAGCAGCCCCAACAGGGGTCCAGATACGCAGTATTTT. Translated: CASSPNRGPDTQYF.

The chain employs TRBV12-3 or TRBV12-4 and TRBJ2-7, with 9 bases that match TRBD2. V lost 6 bases, J lost 2 bases, and 2 bases stayed unmatched. This CDR3 region has 13 residues. CDR3 DNA sequence: TGTGCCAGCAGGATAGCGGGGGCCTACGAGCAGTACTTC. As protein: CASRIAGAYEQYF.

This clonotype came up a few times. V is TRBV12-3 or TRBV12-4 and J is TRBJ1-2; D is uncertain. The CDR3 is 14 residues long. V lost 3 bases and J lost 3, with 11 bases in between. The DNA of the CDR3 is TGTGCCAGCAGTTTTCTTCGTAGAGACTATGGCTACACCTTC. Protein: CASSFLRRDYGYTF.

Of note for this clonotype: This could be a read error, since a much larger clone is one nucleotide away. The chain couples TRBV12-3 or TRBV12-4 to TRBJ1-1; D is ambiguous. Deletions cut 3 bases from V and 4 bases from J, with 3 bases between. CDR3 size: 11 residues. In DNA form, the CDR3 reads TGTGCCAGCAGTTTTAGCACTGAAGCTTTCTTT. Amino acids: CASSFSTEAFF.

The chain combines TRBV5-1 with TRBJ2-3; D is possibly TRBD1 (6 bases). V dropped 7 bases and J dropped 3 bases, with 18 bases sitting between them. This CDR3 has 15 residues. Germline values: CDR1 SGHRS, CDR2 YFSETQ. The CDR3 DNA sequence: TGCGCCAGCGCTACAGGGACCCTATTGACAGATACGCAGTATTTT. It codes for CASATGTLLTDTQYF.

In its sample, this clonotype was seen a few times. The chain carries TRBV7-7 and TRBJ2-5; maybe TRBD1 (6 bases). Per the germline V gene, CDR1 is SSHAT and CDR2 is FNYEAQ (reference sequence). V was cut by 8 bases and J by 7 bases, with 17 bases left in between. The CDR3 spans 13 residues. The CDR3 loop is CASSPTGQGTQYF. The CDR3 nucleotides read TGTGCCAGCTCACCGACAGGTCAGGGGACCCAGTACTTC.

This clonotype was seen only a few times. The J gene is TRBJ2-5, the V gene TRBV2; tentatively, D is TRBD1 (6 bases). V was shortened by 7 bases and J by 2 bases, with 11 bases between the two germline ends. The CDR3 consists of 13 residues. Per the germline V gene, CDR1 is SNHLY and CDR2 is FYNNEI. DNA for the CDR3: TGTGCCAGCAACCGACAGGAACAAGAGACCCAGTACTTC. Translated: CASNRQEQETQYF.

This clonotype was observed a few times. This sequence joins TRBV12-3 or TRBV12-4 and TRBJ1-2; D not resolved. The V end was cut by 10 bases, the J end by 8 bases, with 14 bases between. This CDR3 is 11 amino acids long. This CDR3 reads CATRRVGGYTF. CDR3 bases: TGTGCCACACGACGGGTAGGCGGCTACACCTTC.

This chain links TRBV7-3 with TRBJ2-5; D is tentatively TRBD1 or TRBD2 (6 bases each). The CDR3 loop spans 14 amino acids. Germline assignment: CDR1 SGHTA and CDR2 FQGTGA. V shed 6 bases and J shed 3 bases, with 14 bases lying between them. CDR3 region: CASSLVGGKETQYF. As DNA, the CDR3 is TGTGCCAGCAGTCTCGTGGGGGGCAAAGAGACCCAGTACTTC.

In this sample, this clonotype turned up many times. The rearrangement uses TRBV7-2 and TRBJ2-7; D unresolved. This CDR3 contains 13 residues. The germline V gene encodes CDR1 SGHTA and CDR2 FQGNSA. Trimming stripped 10 bases from V and 2 bases from J, with 15 bases between. CDR3 sequence (DNA): TGTGCCACCTCACCGGCAAACACCTACGAGCAGTACTTC. Translating gives CATSPANTYEQYF. Variable domain in full (rest from reference TRBV7-2 and TRBJ2-7): GAGVSQSPSNKVTEKGKDVELRCDPISGHTALYWYRQSLGQGLEFLIYFQGNSAPDKSGLPSDRFSAERTGGSVSTLTIQRTQQEDSAVYLCATSPANTYEQYFGPGTRLTVT.

The chain carries TRBV6-4 and TRBJ2-3; TRBD2 might be the D (6 bases). The V gene lost 5 bases and the J gene lost 2 bases, with 11 bases spanning the gap. Germline lookup yields CDR1 MRHNA and CDR2 SNTAGT. The CDR3 is 14 amino acids. The CDR3 region is CASSLAYYTDTQYF. The CDR3 nucleotides are TGTGCCAGCAGTCTAGCGTACTACACAGATACGCAGTATTTT.

This clonotype was seen a handful of times. V gene TRBV5-1 combines with J gene TRBJ2-7; D possibly corresponds to TRBD1 (5 bases). CDR1 and CDR2 (germline): SGHRS, YFSETQ. The V and J ends lost 4 bases and 0 bases respectively, with 11 bases between them. This CDR3 is 14 amino acids long. CDR3: CASSHRQPSYEQYF. The CDR3 region has the DNA TGCGCCAGCAGCCACAGACAGCCCTCCTACGAGCAGTACTTC.

J is TRBJ2-2 and V is TRBV3-1; D is undetermined. Trimming stripped 4 bases from V and 1 base from J, with 10 bases between. The CDR3 runs to 15 residues. CDR1 and CDR2 from the germline V gene are LGHDT and YNNKEL (reference sequence). The CDR3 DNA reads as TGTGCCAGCAGCCCCAGGCTGGGGAACACCGGGGAGCTGTTTTTT. Protein sequence: CASSPRLGNTGELFF.